This T cell receptor beta chain was observed in a study of T cells in Graves' hyperthyroidism and ophthalmopathy. Study-level findings and limits: Ophthalmopathy onset followed model prediction by a median approximately 7 months.

TCR beta CDR3 region amplification was performed from RNA transcripts. HTBI primers were employed in a first-round RT-PCR of the TCR CDR3. TCRdb fed the multiplex PCR reads into MiXCR, producing one record per CDR3 protein. Among about 130,000 distinct CDR3 sequences listed, about 20% were seen once. The hyperthyroidism patients had all been newly diagnosed, and their disease duration was under 2 months. Their ages ranged from 18 to 65 years. Germline V lookup: CDR1 DFQATT, CDR2 SNEGSKA (reference sequence). With V trimmed by 6 bases and J by 2 bases, 6 bases remained unmatched. The CDR3 has 13 amino acids. In the case of this clonotype: The target antigen is unknown.

This rearrangement joins TRBV20-1 to TRBJ2-5, with 7 bases identical to TRBD1. The receptor was isolated from a woman aged 50 to 60 with Graves' hyperthyroidism that later progressed to Graves' ophthalmopathy. The sample was blood. The CDR3 protein is CSAPGQRQETQYF. In DNA form, the CDR3 reads TGCAGTGCGCCGGGACAGAGGCAAGAGACCCAGTACTTC.